The text below deals with one T cell receptor (beta chain). The antigen this receptor binds is unknown. No base-level quality is on record; no much larger clone is a single base apart. The data were taken from a study of shared clonotypes between healthy human individuals (dated by TCRdb to the early 2020s). With respect to the entire study: The cohort included a few men and a couple of women between 18 and 49 years of age. To estimate repertoire size and how much clonotype sharing occurs between individuals, the study deeply sequenced the blood TCR repertoires of five healthy adults. To increase sequencing depth and limit assay-specific biases, TCR repertoire library preparation and sequencing were carried out by different laboratories using diverse techniques. Per donor, three plates each were used for CD4 naive and CD4 memory, two for CD8 naive, and one for CD8 memory. Each donor's leukapheresis produced roughly between roughly 0.85 and 9.5 billion PBMCs.

Using the deep immunoSEQ assay, TCR CDR3 regions were amplified from genomic DNA by multiplex PCR. Genomic DNA extracted from each cell subset was distributed evenly over all wells of several immunoSEQ 96-well plates, and each plate served as one replicate. For sorted subsets, each replicate PCR was loaded with 200 ng genomic DNA, equivalent to about 33,000 T cell genomes. Purified libraries were measured with a Qubit 3.0 fluorometer, size-checked on a Bioanalyzer 2100, and measured again with the KAPA Library Quantification kit. Every immunoSEQ 96-well plate was sequenced on a dedicated single-read 150-cycle Illumina NextSeq 550 flow cell. Processing in the source paper ran as follows. Because the immunoSEQ output included only junctional sequences and no quality scores, the filtering could not be the same as the filtering used for full-length reads. To assign V/J genes and CDR3, sequences were annotated using PyIR, a Python wrapper for IgBLAST v1.9, with IMGT germline references. Reads were removed for weak V/J assignments (E-value above 1e-6), missing CDR3, stop codons, out-of-frame junctions, or ambiguous translated residues. A V3J clonotype was defined by an identical inferred V gene, J gene, and CDR3 amino acid sequence. Percentage overlap between repertoires was calculated by dividing the number of shared unique clonotypes by the size of the smaller repertoire. Three approaches were used to assess repertoire richness: RTK rarefaction, the Chao1 estimator, and Recon v2.1 estimates of unobserved clonotypes. Generation probabilities were computed with OLGA for all TCRbeta clonotypes obtained by the gDNA method from four donors. Held by TCRdb, this immuneACCESS table contains in-frame sequences only and omits some clones. Under half of the omission traces to an unresolved V gene where checked; the cause of the rest is unknown. V and J calls and clone size come straight from that table; D and trimming were deduced from the DNA. Counted in this sample were over 2,000,000 clones; about 94% of them appeared once. The ten largest clones add up to around 1.8% of the sample.

For the CD8 naive samples, CD45RO-negative cells were positively selected for CCR7, yielding a CD45RA+CCR7+ population from which TemRA cells were excluded. Donors were healthy HIV-negative adults with no recently reported acute infections or vaccinations. Every donor was a Caucasian adult residing in Nashville, Tennessee, USA. Blood was obtained by leukapheresis, after which PBMCs were separated by Ficoll-Histopaque density gradient centrifugation and cryopreserved in liquid nitrogen vapor phase. Analytical flow cytometry was used to check the purity and quantity of each magnetically sorted T cell population. Genomic DNA was isolated from every sorted fraction and measured by UV absorbance on a Nanodrop 2000c. The research as a whole found: Only blood was sampled, and tissue TCR repertoires likely differ from those in blood. Because the study included only a small number of donors, the genetic and exposure-history diversity represented was limited. Naive subsets generally had larger estimated clonotype richness than memory subsets did. Pairwise subsampling led to the expectation that sequencing depth would affect the degree of clonotype sharing among donors. Across a few donors, around 5% of naive CD4, roughly 3.8% of naive CD8, under 2.5% of memory CD4, and around 0.4% of memory CD8 clonotypes were shared. Higher generation probabilities were observed for clonotypes shared by all four sorted-subset donors than for non-shared clonotypes. Rarefaction of sorted-subset datasets indicated incomplete sequencing despite the large sequencing depth.

The germline V gene gives CDR1 as SGHRS and CDR2 as YFSETQ. The V end gives up 4 bases and the J end 5 bases, leaving 8 bases in the junction not matched to a gene. The CDR3 measures 15 amino acids from cysteine to phenylalanine. The read is trimmed to its CDR3 DNA, 45 bases read in frame from base 1. The chain is assembled from TRBV5-1 and TRBJ2-1, and 8 junction bases match TRBD1. The sequenced material came from naive CD8+ T cells from PBMCs. The sample's cell subset or site label is to be understood as: CD45RA+CCR7+. The TCR comes from a man aged 18 to 35 in good health. Some clones in this sample may be carry-over from other donors' samples. The nucleotides read TGCGCCAGCAGCCACAACCACAGGGGGGACAATGAGCAGTTCTTC. It translates as CASSHNHRGDNEQFF.